This T cell receptor beta chain was identified during a study of cytomegalovirus exposure and HLA in healthy donors. The PCR made use of 60 Vbeta and 13 Jbeta primers. Profiled with immunoSEQ multiplex PCR; TCRdb holds only in-frame clones, not every one. The data hold roughly 200,000 clones, with roughly 80% observed a single time. The CDR3 runs 14 residues. As regards this clone: Its target is not known.

Notes on the study in general: Among TCR beta chains, those listed as cytomegalovirus-associated numbered approximately 150. Specificity for CMV antigens was confirmed in vitro for three of the CMV-associated chains. It was reportedly the case that the classifier diagnosed cytomegalovirus status with high specificity and sensitivity. The authors considered a cluster of highly shared sequence variants likely to be a sequencing artifact.

The sample comprised PBMCs. The sequence derives from a man aged 45-65 years in good health and CMV-seronegative. The chain links TRBV21-1 to TRBJ2-7; the table's D gene call, TRBD1, was not cross checked with the DNA. TRBV21-1 is tagged as a pseudogene. The CDR3 bases are TGTGCCAGCGCGAACAGGACGGCCTCCTACGAGCAGTACTTC. Translating it yields CASANRTASYEQYF.